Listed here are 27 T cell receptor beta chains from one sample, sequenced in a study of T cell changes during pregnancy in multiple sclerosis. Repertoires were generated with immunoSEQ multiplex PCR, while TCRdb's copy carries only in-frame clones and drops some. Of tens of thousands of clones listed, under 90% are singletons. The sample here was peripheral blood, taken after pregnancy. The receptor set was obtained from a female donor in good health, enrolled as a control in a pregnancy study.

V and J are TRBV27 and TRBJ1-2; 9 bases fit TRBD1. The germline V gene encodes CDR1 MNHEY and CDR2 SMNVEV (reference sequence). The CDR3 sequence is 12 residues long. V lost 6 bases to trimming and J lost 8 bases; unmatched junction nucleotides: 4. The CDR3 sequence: CASRRTGVGYTF. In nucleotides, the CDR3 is TGTGCCAGCAGAAGGACAGGGGTCGGCTACACCTTC.

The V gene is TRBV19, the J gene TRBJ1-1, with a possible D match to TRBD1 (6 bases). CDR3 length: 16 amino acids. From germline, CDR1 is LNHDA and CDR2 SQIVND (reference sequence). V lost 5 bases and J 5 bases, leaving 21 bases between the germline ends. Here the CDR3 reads CASSPREGGYDTEAFF. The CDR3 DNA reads TGTGCCAGTAGTCCCCGGGAAGGGGGATACGATACTGAAGCTTTCTTT.

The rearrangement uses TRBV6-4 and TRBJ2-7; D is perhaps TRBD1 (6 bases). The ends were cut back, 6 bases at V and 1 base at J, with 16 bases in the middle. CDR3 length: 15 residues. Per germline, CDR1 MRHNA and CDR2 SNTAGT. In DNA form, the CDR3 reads TGTGCCAGCAGCGATAGGTACCAGGGGTCCTACGAGCAGTACTTC. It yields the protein CASSDRYQGSYEQYF.

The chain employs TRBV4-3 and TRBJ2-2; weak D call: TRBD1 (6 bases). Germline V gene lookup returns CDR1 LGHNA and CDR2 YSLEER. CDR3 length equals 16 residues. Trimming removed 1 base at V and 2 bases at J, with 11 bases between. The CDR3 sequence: CASSQVLGANTGELFF. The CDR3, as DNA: TGCGCCAGCAGCCAAGTTTTGGGGGCTAACACCGGGGAGCTGTTTTTT.

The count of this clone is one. In DNA, the CDR3 is TGTGCCAGCAGCAATCGACAGGGGCTGGGTAATGAAAAACTGTTTTTT. Protein: CASSNRQGLGNEKLFF. This chain connects TRBV5-6 to TRBJ1-4, with TRBD1 matching over 8 bases. V lost 4 bases and J lost 4; bases outside the gene matches: 9. The V gene's germline CDR1 is SGHDT and CDR2 YYEEEE. This CDR3 is built from 16 residues.

The CDR3 DNA follows: TGTGCCAGCAGCTTCCCGGAGCTCGCTGGTGGCTACACCTTC. Translated: CASSFPELAGGYTF. The chain employs TRBV7-9 and TRBJ1-2, with no clear D. The CDR3 spans 14 residues. V lost 3 bases, J lost 7 bases, and 15 bases lay in between. CDR1 is SEHNR, CDR2 FQNEAQ, per germline (reference sequence). Filled out from reference TRBV7-9 and TRBJ1-2, the complete variable domain reads DTGVSQNPRHKITKRGQNVTFRCDPISEHNRLYWYRQTLGQGPEFLTYFQNEAQLEKSRLLSDRFSAERPKGSFSTLEIQRTEQGDSAMYLCASSFPELAGGYTFGSGTRLTVV.

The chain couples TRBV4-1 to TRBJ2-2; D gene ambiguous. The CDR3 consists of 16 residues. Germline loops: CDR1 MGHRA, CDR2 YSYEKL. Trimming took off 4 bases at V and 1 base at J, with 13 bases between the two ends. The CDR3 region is CASSLGPSVNTGELFF. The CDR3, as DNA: TGCGCCAGCAGCCTTGGTCCGTCGGTGAACACCGGGGAGCTGTTTTTT.

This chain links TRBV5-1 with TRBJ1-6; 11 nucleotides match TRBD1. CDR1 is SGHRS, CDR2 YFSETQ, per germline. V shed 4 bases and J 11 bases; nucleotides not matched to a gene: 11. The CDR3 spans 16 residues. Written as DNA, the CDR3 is TGCGCCAGCAGCCCGGGACAGGGGGAGGTCGTGGCACCCCTCCACTTT. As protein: CASSPGQGEVVAPLHF.

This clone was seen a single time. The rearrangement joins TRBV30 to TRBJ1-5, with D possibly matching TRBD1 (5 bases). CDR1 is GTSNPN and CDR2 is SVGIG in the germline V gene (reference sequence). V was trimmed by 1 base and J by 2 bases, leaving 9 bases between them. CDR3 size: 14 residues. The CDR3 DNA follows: TGTGCCTGGAGTGGGACATCGGGCAATCAGCCCCAGCATTTT. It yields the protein CAWSGTSGNQPQHF.

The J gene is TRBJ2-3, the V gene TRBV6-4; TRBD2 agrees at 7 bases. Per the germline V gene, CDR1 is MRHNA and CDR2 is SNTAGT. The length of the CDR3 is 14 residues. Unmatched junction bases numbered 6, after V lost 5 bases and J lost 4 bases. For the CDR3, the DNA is TGTGCCAGCAGTCGACGGGGAGGGTCAGATACGCAGTATTTT. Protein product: CASSRRGGSDTQYF.

In nucleotides, the CDR3 is TGCGCCAGCAGCCAAGATCCGGGGTCCACGATTAACACCGGGGAGCTGTTTTTT. This encodes CASSQDPGSTINTGELFF. This chain connects TRBV4-3 to TRBJ2-2, with D possibly being TRBD2 (5 bases). The CDR3 is made up of 18 amino acids. Germline V lookup: CDR1 LGHNA, CDR2 YSLEER. Trimming removed 0 bases at V and 2 bases at J, with 16 bases between.

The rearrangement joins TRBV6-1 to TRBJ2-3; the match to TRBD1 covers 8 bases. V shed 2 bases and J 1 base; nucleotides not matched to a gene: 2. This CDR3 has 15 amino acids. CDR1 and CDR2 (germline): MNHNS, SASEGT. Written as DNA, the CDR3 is TGTGCCAGCAGTGAATCGACAGGGGGCACAGATACGCAGTATTTT. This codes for CASSESTGGTDTQYF.

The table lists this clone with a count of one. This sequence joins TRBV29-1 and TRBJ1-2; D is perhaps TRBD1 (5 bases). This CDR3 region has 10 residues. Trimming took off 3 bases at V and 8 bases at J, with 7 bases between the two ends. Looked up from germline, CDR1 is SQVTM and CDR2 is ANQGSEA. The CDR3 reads CSVDRGGYTF. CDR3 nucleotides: TGCAGCGTTGACCGGGGGGGCTACACCTTC.

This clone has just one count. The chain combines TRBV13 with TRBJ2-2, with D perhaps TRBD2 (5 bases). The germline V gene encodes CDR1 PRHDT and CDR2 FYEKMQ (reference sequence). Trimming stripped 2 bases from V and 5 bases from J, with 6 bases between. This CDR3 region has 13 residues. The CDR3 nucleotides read TGTGCCAGCAGCTTAAGGAGGACCGGGGAGCTGTTTTTT. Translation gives CASSLRRTGELFF.

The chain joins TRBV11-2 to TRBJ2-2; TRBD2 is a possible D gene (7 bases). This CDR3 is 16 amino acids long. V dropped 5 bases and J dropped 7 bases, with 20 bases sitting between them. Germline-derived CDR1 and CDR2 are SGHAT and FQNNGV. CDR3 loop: CASSISSGGRHGELFF. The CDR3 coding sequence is TGTGCCAGCAGCATTTCGTCCGGGGGGCGGCACGGGGAGCTGTTTTTT.

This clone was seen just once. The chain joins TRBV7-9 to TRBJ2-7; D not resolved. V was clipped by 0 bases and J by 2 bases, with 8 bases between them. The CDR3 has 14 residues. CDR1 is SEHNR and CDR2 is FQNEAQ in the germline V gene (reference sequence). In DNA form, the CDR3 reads TGTGCCAGCAGCTTAGCGTTAGCTACCTACGAGCAGTACTTC. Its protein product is CASSLALATYEQYF.

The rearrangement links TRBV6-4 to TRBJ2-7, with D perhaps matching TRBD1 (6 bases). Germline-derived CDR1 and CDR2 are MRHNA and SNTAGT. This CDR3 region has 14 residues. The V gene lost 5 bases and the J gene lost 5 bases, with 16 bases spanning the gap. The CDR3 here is CASSSTGLSHEQYF. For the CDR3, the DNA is TGTGCCAGCAGTTCAACAGGGTTATCCCACGAGCAGTACTTC.

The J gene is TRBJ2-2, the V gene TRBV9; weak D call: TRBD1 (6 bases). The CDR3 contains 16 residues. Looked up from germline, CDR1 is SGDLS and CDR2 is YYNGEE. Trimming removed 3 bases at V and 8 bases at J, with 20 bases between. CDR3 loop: CASSDRARGLTGELFF. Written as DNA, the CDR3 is TGTGCCAGCAGCGACCGTGCCAGGGGTCTTACAGGGGAGCTGTTTTTT.

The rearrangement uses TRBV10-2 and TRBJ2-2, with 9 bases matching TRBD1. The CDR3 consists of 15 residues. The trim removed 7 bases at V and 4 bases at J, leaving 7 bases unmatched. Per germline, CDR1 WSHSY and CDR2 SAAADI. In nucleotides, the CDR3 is TGCGCCAGCACCCGACAGGGGGGGGGCACCGGGGAGCTGTTTTTT. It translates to CASTRQGGGTGELFF.

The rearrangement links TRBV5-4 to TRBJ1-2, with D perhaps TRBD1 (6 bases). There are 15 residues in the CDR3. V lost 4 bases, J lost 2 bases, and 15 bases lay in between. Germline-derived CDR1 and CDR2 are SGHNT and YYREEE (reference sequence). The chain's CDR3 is CASSDSSQGNYGYTF. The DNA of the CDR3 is TGTGCCAGCAGCGATTCATCCCAGGGGAACTATGGCTACACCTTC.

The CDR3 DNA reads as TGTGCCAGCAGCCTTTGGGACAGGTCATACGAGCAGTACTTC. Translation: CASSLWDRSYEQYF. The chain carries TRBV6-5 and TRBJ2-7, with TRBD1 matching over 8 bases. The V gene end was trimmed by 6 bases and the J gene end by 4 bases; junction bases not matched to a gene: 8. CDR1 is MNHEY and CDR2 is SVGAGI in the germline V gene. This CDR3 is 14 amino acids long.

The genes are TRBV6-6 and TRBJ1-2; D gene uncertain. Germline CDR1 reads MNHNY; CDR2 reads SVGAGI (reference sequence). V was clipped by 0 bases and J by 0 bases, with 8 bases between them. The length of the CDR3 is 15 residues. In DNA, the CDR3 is TGTGCCAGCAGTTACTCGGCAGGCGCTAACTATGGCTACACCTTC. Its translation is CASSYSAGANYGYTF.

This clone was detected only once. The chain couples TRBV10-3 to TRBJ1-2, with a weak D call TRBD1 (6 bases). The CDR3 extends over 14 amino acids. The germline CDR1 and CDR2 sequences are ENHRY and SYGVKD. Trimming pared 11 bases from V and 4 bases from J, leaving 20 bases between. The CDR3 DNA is TGTGCCGCGCAAAAAGCCGGGACAACCTATGGCTACACCTTC. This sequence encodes CAAQKAGTTYGYTF.

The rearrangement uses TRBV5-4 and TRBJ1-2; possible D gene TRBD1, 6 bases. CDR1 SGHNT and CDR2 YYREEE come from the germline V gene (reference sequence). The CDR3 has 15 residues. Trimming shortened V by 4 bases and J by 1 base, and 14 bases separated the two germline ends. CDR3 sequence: CASSRSTGLNYGYTF. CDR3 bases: TGTGCCAGCAGCCGTTCGACAGGCCTTAACTATGGCTACACCTTC.

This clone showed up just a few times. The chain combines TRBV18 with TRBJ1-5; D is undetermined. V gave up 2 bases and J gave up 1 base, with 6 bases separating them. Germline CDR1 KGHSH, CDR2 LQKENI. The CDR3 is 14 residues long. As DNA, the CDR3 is TGTGCCAGCTCACCATTTGAGAGCAATCAGCCCCAGCATTTT. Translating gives CASSPFESNQPQHF. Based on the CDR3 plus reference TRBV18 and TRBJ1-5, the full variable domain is NAGVMQNPRHLVRRRGQEARLRCSPMKGHSHVYWYRQLPEEGLKFMVYLQKENIIDESGMPKERFSAEFPKEGPSILRIQQVVRGDSAAYFCASSPFESNQPQHFGDGTRLSIL.

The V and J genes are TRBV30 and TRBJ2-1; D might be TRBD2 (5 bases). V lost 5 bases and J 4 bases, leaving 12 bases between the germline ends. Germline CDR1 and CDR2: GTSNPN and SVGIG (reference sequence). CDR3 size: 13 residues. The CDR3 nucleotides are TGTGCCTGGTCGGACCGGGGATACAATGAGCAGTTCTTC. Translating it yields CAWSDRGYNEQFF.

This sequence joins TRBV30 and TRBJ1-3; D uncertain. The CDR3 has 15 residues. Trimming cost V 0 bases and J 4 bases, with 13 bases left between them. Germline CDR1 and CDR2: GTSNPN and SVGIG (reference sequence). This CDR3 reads CAWSVGLLEGNTIYF. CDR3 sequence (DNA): TGTGCCTGGAGTGTAGGACTCCTAGAGGGAAACACCATATATTTT.